This record looks at one T cell receptor beta chain sequence and its context. This record comes from a study of blood T cell repertoires in COVID-19. The overall study: Samples of COVID-19 (acute and convalescent) were obtained from the United States, Italy and Spain.

In the study's own analysis: For nucleated cells, counts were estimated from reference gene primer amplification. Clones were read by immunoSEQ multiplex PCR, and TCRdb kept only the in-frame ones, dropping some. D and trimming come from the DNA, and the V and J calls and clone size come from that table. The sample contains about 59,000 clones, 70% to 80% of which appear only once. V lost 3 bases, J lost 4 bases, and 13 bases lay in between. The CDR3 totals 14 residues. CDR1 and CDR2 from the germline V gene are SGHNT and YYREEE (reference sequence). The sample was peripheral blood. This TCR was sampled from a human donor in a cohort sampled during active COVID-19. The chain combines TRBV5-4 with TRBJ1-2, with a weak D call TRBD1 (5 bases). The CDR3: CASSSPGGAYGYTF. The CDR3 nucleotides are TGTGCCAGCAGCTCCCCGGGAGGGGCCTATGGCTACACCTTC.